One and the same sample provided the 29 T cell receptor beta chains below, sequenced in a study of blood T cell repertoires in COVID-19. Measured with immunoSEQ multiplex PCR; TCRdb has only the in-frame clones, and not every one. The sample shows 45,000 to 55,000 clones, roughly 88% of them seen only once. The source material was peripheral blood. The receptors derive from a woman of 80 years or more with acute or convalescent COVID-19.

This sequence joins TRBV9 and TRBJ2-7; TRBD2 matches at 13 bases. Germline CDR1 is SGDLS and CDR2 is YYNGEE. The CDR3 sequence is 15 residues long. The V segment lost 4 bases and the J segment 4 bases; nucleotides outside the gene matches: 5. Here the CDR3 reads CASSPGTSGEYEQYF. The CDR3 DNA is TGTGCCAGCAGCCCCGGGACTAGCGGGGAATACGAGCAGTACTTC.

The rearrangement joins TRBV30 to TRBJ2-1; 7 bases are shared with TRBD2. The junction had 6 bases not matched to a gene; V was cut back by 3 bases and J by 1 base. The CDR3 is 15 residues long. Germline values: CDR1 GTSNPN, CDR2 SVGIG (reference sequence). Here the CDR3 reads CAWRREGLSYNEQFF. CDR3 in DNA: TGTGCCTGGAGAAGGGAGGGCCTGTCCTACAATGAGCAGTTCTTC.

The chain carries TRBV10-2 and TRBJ2-1, with 8 bases lining up with TRBD1. The CDR3 has 14 residues. V dropped 8 bases and J dropped 7; count of bases not matched to a gene: 10. Germline CDR1 reads WSHSY; CDR2 reads SAAADI. CDR3 coding DNA: TGCGCCAGCTACGGGACAGGCGAGAGGAATGAGCAGTTCTTC. Translated: CASYGTGERNEQFF.

This chain uses TRBV30 with TRBJ1-2; D call uncertain. Germline lookup yields CDR1 GTSNPN and CDR2 SVGIG (reference sequence). The CDR3 totals 13 residues. Trimming cost V 3 bases and J 4 bases, with 12 bases left between them. CDR3 region: CAWSGVLSYGYTF. In nucleotides, the CDR3 is TGTGCCTGGAGCGGGGTCCTGAGCTATGGCTACACCTTC.

This clone is judged large (0.1 to 1%). The chain uses TRBV2 and TRBJ1-3; 9 nucleotides match TRBD1. Germline lookup yields CDR1 SNHLY and CDR2 FYNNEI. V lost 3 bases, J lost 0 bases, and 6 bases stayed unmatched. The CDR3 runs 17 residues. This chain's CDR3 is CASSEETGGGSGNTIYF. CDR3 in DNA: TGTGCCAGCAGTGAGGAGACAGGGGGTGGCTCTGGAAACACCATATATTTT.

CDR3 bases: TGTGCCAGCAGCCGAAGCCGGACAGAGGGCGGCTACACCTTC. Its translation is CASSRSRTEGGYTF. The chain carries TRBV9 and TRBJ1-2, with D perhaps matching TRBD1 (6 bases). Germline lookup yields CDR1 SGDLS and CDR2 YYNGEE. The CDR3 runs 14 residues. V lost 4 bases and J 8 bases, leaving 18 bases between the germline ends.

J is TRBJ2-3 and V is TRBV25-1; D may be TRBD2 (5 bases). Trimming shortened V by 3 bases and J by 5 bases, and 12 bases separated the two germline ends. The CDR3 covers 14 residues. Germline V gene data show CDR1 as MGHDK and CDR2 as SYGVNS. The CDR3 protein is CASSEYSRGDTQYF. The DNA of the CDR3 is TGTGCCAGCAGTGAGTATTCCCGGGGAGATACGCAGTATTTT.

The CDR3 here is CASGTGYRDNEQFF. The CDR3 coding sequence is TGTGCTAGTGGTACCGGGTACAGGGACAATGAGCAGTTCTTC. The J gene is TRBJ2-1, the V gene TRBV12-5, with D perhaps matching TRBD1 (6 bases). The CDR3 sequence is 14 residues long. With 5 bases removed from V and 5 bases from J, the gap between germline ends came to 13 bases. Germline V gives CDR1 LGHNT, CDR2 FRNRAP. The entire variable domain, with the rest obtained from reference TRBV12-5 and TRBJ2-1, is as follows: DARVTQTPRHKVTEMGQEVTMRCQPILGHNTVFWYRQTMMQGLELLAYFRNRAPLDDSGMPKDRFSAEMPDATLATLKIQPSEPRDSAVYFCASGTGYRDNEQFFGPGTRLTVL.

Only one count was recorded for this clone. V usage is TRBV5-5 and J usage is TRBJ2-1; D may be TRBD2 (6 bases). The CDR3 consists of 15 residues. The germline V and J ends were trimmed by 0 bases and 2 bases, with 9 bases remaining between them. CDR1 SGHKS and CDR2 YYEKEE come from the germline V gene (reference sequence). The CDR3 sequence: CASSLGTGAYNEQFF. The CDR3 DNA sequence: TGTGCCAGCAGCTTGGGTACGGGAGCCTACAATGAGCAGTTCTTC.

The CDR3 loop reads CASSDRGLSSVNTEAFF. CDR3 sequence (DNA): TGCGCCAGCAGTGACAGGGGGCTATCGTCGGTGAACACTGAAGCTTTCTTT. This chain connects TRBV10-1 to TRBJ1-1, with 8 nucleotides matching TRBD1. The CDR3 has 17 amino acids. The V and J ends lost 3 bases and 0 bases, in that order; junction bases with no gene match: 9. CDR1 is WNHNN, CDR2 SYGVQD, per germline (reference sequence).

The V gene is TRBV2, the J gene TRBJ2-5, with a tentative D call TRBD1 (6 bases). Germline CDR1 is SNHLY and CDR2 is FYNNEI. This CDR3 comprises 14 residues. V lost 1 base, J lost 5 bases, and 11 bases lay in between. The CDR3 nucleotides are TGTGCCAGCAGTGAAGGGACAGCATACGAGACCCAGTACTTC. Protein product: CASSEGTAYETQYF. The full variable domain, in which reference TRBV2 and TRBJ2-5 provide the parts outside the CDR3, is EPEVTQTPSHQVTQMGQEVILRCVPISNHLYFYWYRQILGQKVEFLVSFYNNEISEKSEIFDDQFSVERPDGSNFTLKIRSTKLEDSAMYFCASSEGTAYETQYFGPGTRLLVL.

The chain carries TRBV10-2 and TRBJ2-3, with TRBD1 matching 7 bases. The CDR3 loop spans 16 amino acids. Germline CDR1 WSHSY, CDR2 SAAADI. V gave up 10 bases and J gave up 0 bases; unmatched junction bases: 13. In nucleotides, the CDR3 is TGCGCCATATCAACAGGGGACAATTGGAGCACAGATACGCAGTATTTT. It encodes CAISTGDNWSTDTQYF.

The chain uses TRBV3-1 (or the pseudogene TRBV3-2) and TRBJ1-2; D unresolved. With 2 bases removed from V and 2 bases from J, the gap between germline ends came to 9 bases. Germline CDR1 and CDR2: LGHDT and YNNKEL (reference sequence). There are 14 residues in the CDR3. CDR3 sequence reads: CASSQKGGNYGYTF. Here the CDR3 DNA reads TGTGCCAGCAGCCAAAAGGGAGGGAACTATGGCTACACCTTC.

The chain couples TRBV18 to TRBJ2-1; 10 bases align to TRBD2. The germline V gene has CDR1 KGHSH and CDR2 LQKENI. V shed 6 bases and J 2 bases; nucleotides not matched to a gene: 4. This CDR3 has 15 residues. The CDR3 spells CASSPSGGAYNEQFF. CDR3 coding DNA: TGTGCCAGCTCCCCAAGCGGGGGGGCCTACAATGAGCAGTTCTTC.

The rearrangement joins TRBV28 to TRBJ2-2, with 8 bases aligning to TRBD2. The CDR3 runs 14 residues. Trimming at V came to 4 bases and at J to 6 bases, leaving 4 bases not matched to a gene. Germline CDR1 is MDHEN and CDR2 is SYDVKM. Here the CDR3 DNA reads TGTGCCAGCAGTTCCGGACTAGCCCCCGGGGAGCTGTTTTTT. Its translation: CASSSGLAPGELFF.

The chain has TRBV2 and TRBJ2-1; 10 bases line up with TRBD2. CDR1 SNHLY and CDR2 FYNNEI come from the germline V gene. The ends lost 1 base at V and 6 bases at J; junction bases unmatched: 3. The CDR3 has 15 amino acids. The CDR3 DNA reads TGTGCCAGCAGTGAAGTAGCGGGGGGCTCCAATGAGCAGTTCTTC. This gives the protein CASSEVAGGSNEQFF.

The V and J genes are TRBV7-3 and TRBJ2-2; TRBD1 agrees at 8 bases. This CDR3 is 16 amino acids long. Germline V gives CDR1 SGHTA, CDR2 FQGTGA. The V gene end was trimmed by 8 bases and the J gene end by 1 base; junction bases not matched to a gene: 9. The CDR3 reads CASSPPGTGNTGELFF. The CDR3 region has the DNA TGTGCCAGCTCGCCCCCCGGGACAGGGAACACCGGGGAGCTGTTTTTT. Together with reference TRBV7-3 and TRBJ2-2, the CDR3 gives the full variable domain: GAGVSQTPSNKVTEKGKYVELRCDPISGHTALYWYRQSLGQGPEFLIYFQGTGAADDSGLPNDRFFAVRPEGSVSTLKIQRTERGDSAVYLCASSPPGTGNTGELFFGEGSRLTVL.

This clone has only one observation. The CDR3 region has the DNA TGTGCCAGCAGCAACCTAGCGGGTGAGCAGTTCTTC. Protein: CASSNLAGEQFF. The genes are TRBV28 and TRBJ2-1, with TRBD2 identical over 8 bases. The CDR3 is made up of 12 amino acids. From germline, CDR1 is MDHEN and CDR2 SYDVKM. Losses at the gene ends were 6 bases for V and 9 bases for J; bases not matched to a gene: 4.

In this sample, this clone turned up once. The chain employs TRBV19 and TRBJ1-3; D is possibly TRBD1 (5 bases). Germline CDR1 is LNHDA and CDR2 is SQIVND (reference sequence). With 6 bases removed from V and 6 bases from J, the gap between germline ends came to 12 bases. This CDR3 region has 13 residues. The CDR3 loop reads CASRFRDENTIYF. The CDR3 nucleotides are TGTGCCAGTAGGTTCAGGGATGAAAACACCATATATTTT.

This clone was observed a few times. CDR3: CASSTTGFRNTIYF. The CDR3 coding sequence is TGTGCCAGCAGCACGACAGGCTTCCGAAACACCATATATTTT. J is TRBJ1-3 and V is TRBV6-5, with D perhaps TRBD1 (6 bases). Trimming removed 6 bases from V and 5 bases from J, with 14 bases in between. The CDR3 length is 14 residues. Germline CDR1 MNHEY, CDR2 SVGAGI.

This clone has only one observation. The rearrangement joins TRBV30 to TRBJ1-6, with D possibly being TRBD1 (6 bases). The CDR3 has 13 residues. With 4 bases removed from V and 6 bases from J, the gap between germline ends came to 10 bases. Germline CDR1 GTSNPN, CDR2 SVGIG (reference sequence). The CDR3 sequence: CAWTGTPNSPLHF. Here the CDR3 DNA reads TGTGCCTGGACCGGGACACCTAATTCACCCCTCCACTTT.

The chain uses TRBV11-3 and TRBJ2-1; 9 bases line up with TRBD2. This CDR3 has 13 amino acids. CDR1 and CDR2 (germline): SGHNT, YENEEA. J lost 12 bases, V lost 0 bases, and 3 bases had no gene match. DNA for the CDR3: TGTGCCAGCAGCTTAGACCAGACTAGCGGGCAGTTCTTC. Its protein is CASSLDQTSGQFF.

The chain links TRBV5-1 to TRBJ2-1, with D perhaps TRBD2 (6 bases). Trimming left V 7 bases short and J 7 bases short, with 15 bases between. Per germline, CDR1 SGHRS and CDR2 YFSETQ. This CDR3 spans 13 amino acids. The CDR3 bases are TGCGCCAGCGCGCCCGACAGCGGGAATGAGCAGTTCTTC. It is translated as CASAPDSGNEQFF.

The J gene is TRBJ2-2, the V gene TRBV11-3; 7 nucleotides align to TRBD2. This CDR3 has 15 residues. Germline V lookup: CDR1 SGHNT, CDR2 YENEEA. V was clipped by 0 bases and J by 4 bases; unmatched bases: 2. As DNA, the CDR3 is TGTGCCAGCAGCTTAGAGCGGGGGTTCACCGGGGAGCTGTTTTTT. Protein sequence: CASSLERGFTGELFF.

The rearrangement links TRBV19 to TRBJ2-5; TRBD2 might be the D (6 bases). V lost 5 bases and J 3 bases, leaving 10 bases between the germline ends. Germline loops: CDR1 LNHDA, CDR2 SQIVND (reference sequence). The CDR3 spans 13 residues. The CDR3 DNA is TGTGCCAGTAGTCACCGCGGGGAAGAGACCCAGTACTTC. It codes for CASSHRGEETQYF.

The chain uses TRBV19 and TRBJ2-3; TRBD2 is a possible D gene (6 bases). Trimming pared 6 bases from V and 4 bases from J, leaving 17 bases between. The V gene's germline CDR1 is LNHDA and CDR2 SQIVND (reference sequence). The CDR3 runs to 15 residues. The CDR3: CASRRAGRGSDTQYF. The DNA of the CDR3 is TGTGCCAGTAGGAGGGCGGGGCGTGGGTCAGATACGCAGTATTTT. The whole variable domain, filled in from reference TRBV19 and TRBJ2-3, reads DGGITQSPKYLFRKEGQNVTLSCEQNLNHDAMYWYRQDPGQGLRLIYYSQIVNDFQKGDIAEGYSVSREKKESFPLTVTSAQKNPTAFYLCASRRAGRGSDTQYFGPGTRLTVL.

This clone was observed a single time. The chain carries TRBV3-1 (or the pseudogene TRBV3-2) and TRBJ2-1; no clear D. CDR1 LGHDT and CDR2 YNNKEL come from the germline V gene (reference sequence). Trimming cost V 1 base and J 12 bases, with 10 bases left between them. The CDR3 extends over 12 amino acids. The CDR3 bases are TGTGCCAGCAGCCAAGTGGAGAAAGGGCAGTTCTTC. Translating it yields CASSQVEKGQFF.

V is TRBV7-6 and J is TRBJ2-3, with D tentatively TRBD1 (6 bases). The CDR3 covers 16 residues. Germline values: CDR1 SGHVS, CDR2 FNYEAQ. Between the trimmed V and J ends, which lost 4 bases and 0 bases, there was a span of 14 bases. The DNA of the CDR3 is TGTGCCAGCAGCTCGAGGACAGTACTTAGCACAGATACGCAGTATTTT. It codes for CASSSRTVLSTDTQYF.

The chain uses TRBV19 and TRBJ1-3, with a possible D match to TRBD1 (5 bases). The V end lost 3 bases, the J end lost 5 bases, and 14 bases lay between the germline ends. CDR1 is LNHDA, CDR2 SQIVND, per germline (reference sequence). This CDR3 has 15 amino acids. The CDR3 nucleotides read TGTGCCAGTAGTATTAGTAGCCAGGGTCGAAACACCATATATTTT. Its protein is CASSISSQGRNTIYF.